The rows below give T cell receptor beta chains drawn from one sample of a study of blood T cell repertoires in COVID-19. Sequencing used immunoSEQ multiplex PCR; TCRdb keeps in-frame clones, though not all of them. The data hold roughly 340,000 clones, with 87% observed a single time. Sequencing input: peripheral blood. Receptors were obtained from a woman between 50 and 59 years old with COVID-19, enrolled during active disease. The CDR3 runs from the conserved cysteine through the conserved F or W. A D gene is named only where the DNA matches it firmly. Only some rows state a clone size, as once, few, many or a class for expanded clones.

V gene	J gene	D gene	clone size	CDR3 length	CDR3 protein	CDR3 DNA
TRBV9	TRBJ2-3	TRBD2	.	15	CASVKGGRAGDTQYF	TGTGCCAGCGTGAAGGGCGGGAGGGCCGGAGATACGCAGTATTTT
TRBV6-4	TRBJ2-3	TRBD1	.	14	CASRETGSTDTQYF	TGTGCCAGCAGAGAGACAGGGAGCACAGATACGCAGTATTTT
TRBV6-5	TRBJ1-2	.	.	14	CASSYDATDYGYTF	TGTGCCAGCAGTTACGATGCGACTGACTATGGCTACACCTTC
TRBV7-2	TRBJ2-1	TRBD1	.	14	CASSLWDRGDEQFF	TGTGCCAGCAGCTTATGGGACAGGGGAGATGAGCAGTTCTTC
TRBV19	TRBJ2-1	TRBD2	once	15	CASIPEAGPYNEQFF	TGTGCCAGTATACCAGAAGCGGGGCCCTACAATGAGCAGTTCTTC
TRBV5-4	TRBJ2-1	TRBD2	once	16	CASSPGLANRYNEQFF	TGTGCCAGCAGCCCGGGACTAGCGAATCGCTACAATGAGCAGTTCTTC
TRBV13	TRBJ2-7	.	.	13	CASRYLQGYEQYF	TGTGCCAGCAGATACCTACAGGGCTACGAGCAGTACTTC
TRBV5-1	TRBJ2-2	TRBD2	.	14	CASSFGGRTGELFF	TGCGCCAGCAGCTTCGGGGGGAGAACCGGGGAGCTGTTTTTT
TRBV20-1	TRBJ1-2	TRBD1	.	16	CSASFEGAFTNYGYTF	TGCAGTGCTAGTTTTGAGGGGGCCTTTACTAACTATGGCTACACCTTC
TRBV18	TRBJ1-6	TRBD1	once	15	CASSPAGQSNSPLHF	TGTGCCAGCTCACCTGCGGGACAGAGTAATTCACCCCTCCACTTT
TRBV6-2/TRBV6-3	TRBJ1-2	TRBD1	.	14	CASSYSTGWYGYTF	TGTGCCAGCAGTTACTCGACAGGGTGGTATGGCTACACCTTC
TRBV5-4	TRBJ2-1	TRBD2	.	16	CASSLLAGVSYNEQFF	TGTGCCAGCAGCTTACTAGCGGGAGTCTCCTACAATGAGCAGTTCTTC
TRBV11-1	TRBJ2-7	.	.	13	CASSLTGTYEQYF	TGTGCCAGCAGCTTAACAGGAACCTACGAGCAGTACTTC
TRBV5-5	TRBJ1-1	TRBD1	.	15	CASRGTGGRNTEAFF	TGTGCCAGCAGGGGGACAGGGGGCAGGAACACTGAAGCTTTCTTT
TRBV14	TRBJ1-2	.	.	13	CASSQSQGRGYTF	TGTGCCAGCAGCCAATCCCAGGGTCGGGGCTACACCTTC
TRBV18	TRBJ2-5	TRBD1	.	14	CASSPDRGYETQYF	TGTGCCAGCTCACCAGACAGGGGGTATGAGACCCAGTACTTC
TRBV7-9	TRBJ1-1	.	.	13	CASSRTENTEAFF	TGTGCCAGCAGCCGGACAGAGAACACTGAAGCTTTCTTT
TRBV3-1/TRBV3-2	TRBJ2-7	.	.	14	CASSLGITSYEQYF	TGTGCCAGCAGCCTCGGGATTACCTCCTACGAGCAGTACTTC
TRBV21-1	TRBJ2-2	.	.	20	CASSNPGAGRVRAGTGELFF	TGTGCCAGCAGCAACCCAGGGGCTGGGAGAGTCAGGGCGGGCACCGGGGAGCTGTTTTTT
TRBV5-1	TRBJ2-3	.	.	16	CASSPRAGSGTDTQYF	TGCGCCAGCAGCCCCAGGGCAGGCAGCGGCACAGATACGCAGTATTTT
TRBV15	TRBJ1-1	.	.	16	CATSRAGRASNTEAFF	TGTGCCACCAGCAGAGCGGGCAGGGCCTCTAACACTGAAGCTTTCTTT
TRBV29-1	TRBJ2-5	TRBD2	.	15	CSVERASGSLETQYF	TGCAGCGTTGAGAGGGCTAGCGGGAGCCTAGAGACCCAGTACTTC
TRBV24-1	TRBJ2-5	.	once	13	CATRNRETETQYF	TGTGCCACCAGAAACAGGGAGACGGAGACCCAGTACTTC
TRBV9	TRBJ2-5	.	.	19	CASSVATGFGTGRKETQYF	TGTGCCAGCAGCGTAGCTACGGGGTTCGGAACGGGGAGGAAAGAGACCCAGTACTTC
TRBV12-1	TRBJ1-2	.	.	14	CASSFSTYFFGYTF	TGTGCCAGCAGCTTCTCGACTTATTTCTTCGGCTACACCTTC
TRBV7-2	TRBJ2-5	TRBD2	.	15	CASSLFAGVQETQYF	TGTGCCAGCAGCTTATTTGCGGGAGTTCAAGAGACCCAGTACTTC
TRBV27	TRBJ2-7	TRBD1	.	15	CASGASGTGFYEQYF	TGTGCCAGCGGAGCATCCGGGACAGGGTTTTACGAGCAGTACTTC
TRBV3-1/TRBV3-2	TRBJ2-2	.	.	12	CASSQGRVELFF	TGTGCCAGCAGCCAAGGTCGAGTTGAGCTGTTTTTT
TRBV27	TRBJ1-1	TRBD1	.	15	CASSLLTGGVTEAFF	TGTGCCAGCAGTTTACTCACAGGGGGGGTCACTGAAGCTTTCTTT
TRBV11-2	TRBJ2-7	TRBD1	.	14	CATTQIQGVYEQYF	TGTGCCACCACCCAGATCCAGGGGGTATACGAGCAGTACTTC
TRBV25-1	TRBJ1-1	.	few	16	CASTKEIGHMRTEAFF	TGTGCCAGCACTAAGGAGATCGGTCACATGAGGACTGAAGCTTTCTTT
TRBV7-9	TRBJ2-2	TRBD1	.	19	CASSFPGTGGLAGTGELFF	TGTGCCAGCAGCTTCCCCGGGACAGGGGGACTAGCCGGCACCGGGGAGCTGTTTTTT
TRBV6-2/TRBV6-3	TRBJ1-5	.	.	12	CASSIANQPQHF	TGTGCCAGCAGCATAGCGAATCAGCCCCAGCATTTT
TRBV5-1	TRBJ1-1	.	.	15	CASSLKGHLNTEAFF	TGCGCCAGCAGCTTAAAAGGACACTTGAACACTGAAGCTTTCTTT
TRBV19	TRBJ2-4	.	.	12	CASSTDRGIQYF	TGTGCCAGTAGTACGGACAGAGGCATTCAGTACTTC
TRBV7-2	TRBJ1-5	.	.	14	CASSLVPGIQPQHF	TGTGCCAGCAGCTTAGTTCCAGGGATCCAGCCCCAGCATTTT
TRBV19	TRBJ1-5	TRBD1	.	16	CASKLADRGSNQPQHF	TGTGCCAGTAAGTTGGCGGACAGGGGAAGCAATCAGCCCCAGCATTTT
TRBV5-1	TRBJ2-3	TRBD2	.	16	CASRRLAGIKADTQYF	TGCGCCAGCAGACGACTAGCGGGAATTAAGGCAGATACGCAGTATTTT
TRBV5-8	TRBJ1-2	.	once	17	CASSLAPSTGLYYGYTF	TGTGCCAGCAGCTTGGCTCCCTCAACAGGGCTGTACTATGGCTACACCTTC
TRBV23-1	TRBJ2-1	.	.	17	CASSQSGAGTLTDEQFF	TGCGCCAGCAGTCAATCCGGCGCGGGGACCCTAACAGATGAGCAGTTCTTC
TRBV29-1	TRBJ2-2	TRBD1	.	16	CSVESLAGGRAGELFF	TGCAGCGTTGAAAGTTTAGCAGGGGGTAGGGCCGGGGAGCTGTTTTTT
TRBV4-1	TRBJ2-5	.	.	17	CASSGLRRDPYQETQYF	TGCGCCAGCAGCGGGTTGAGGCGGGACCCGTACCAAGAGACCCAGTACTTC
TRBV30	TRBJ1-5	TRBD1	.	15	CAWSSDRVSNQPQHF	TGTGCCTGGAGTTCCGACAGGGTTAGCAATCAGCCCCAGCATTTT
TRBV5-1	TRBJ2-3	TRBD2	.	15	CASSHTSGSTDTQYF	TGCGCCAGCAGCCATACTAGCGGGAGCACAGATACGCAGTATTTT
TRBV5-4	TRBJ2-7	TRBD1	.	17	CASSPGQTGGFLYEQYF	TGTGCCAGCAGCCCTGGGCAAACAGGGGGGTTCCTGTACGAGCAGTACTTC
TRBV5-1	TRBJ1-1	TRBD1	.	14	CASSRTGANTEAFF	TGCGCCAGCAGCAGGACAGGGGCGAACACTGAAGCTTTCTTT
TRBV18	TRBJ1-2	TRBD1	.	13	CASSRGTGDGYTF	TGTGCCAGCTCACGCGGGACAGGGGATGGCTACACCTTC